A single sample is the source of the 19 T cell receptor beta chains below, sequenced in a study of cytomegalovirus exposure and HLA in healthy donors. Assay: immunoSEQ multiplex PCR; the TCRdb copy retains only in-frame clones and omits some. The profile shows about 280,000 clones, approximately 88% of them singletons. Sequencing was done on a sample of PBMCs. The receptors here all came from a young woman in good health and CMV-seronegative.

This clone showed up just once. This chain connects TRBV28 to TRBJ1-1; D unresolved. V lost 6 bases and J 8 bases, leaving 13 bases between the germline ends. The CDR3 runs to 12 residues. Germline assignment: CDR1 MDHEN and CDR2 SYDVKM. The CDR3 region is CASSLLTQEAFF. The CDR3 DNA is TGTGCCAGCAGCCTACTTACCCAAGAAGCTTTCTTT.

The genes are TRBV6-5 and TRBJ1-1; 7 nucleotides line up with TRBD1. The junction had 15 bases not matched to a gene; V was cut back by 8 bases and J by 6 bases. Per germline, CDR1 MNHEY and CDR2 SVGAGI. CDR3 length: 15 amino acids. CDR3 in DNA: TGTGCCAGCCACGGTTGGGGACAGCATATCCCTGAAGCTTTCTTT. It yields the protein CASHGWGQHIPEAFF.

The chain uses TRBV2 and TRBJ2-7; 10 bases are shared with TRBD1. Germline trimming cut 4 bases from V and 5 bases from J; bases unmatched to any gene: 5. Germline values: CDR1 SNHLY, CDR2 FYNNEI. There are 14 residues in the CDR3. The CDR3 protein is CASSGGDRGHEQYF. CDR3 DNA: TGTGCCAGCAGTGGGGGGGACAGGGGCCACGAGCAGTACTTC.

The chain couples TRBV19 to TRBJ2-7; 7 bases agree with TRBD2. Germline V gives CDR1 LNHDA, CDR2 SQIVND (reference sequence). The ends lost 7 bases at V and 5 bases at J; junction bases unmatched: 14. This CDR3 spans 15 amino acids. The CDR3 DNA is TGTGCCAGTAAGGCCAGCGCGGGGGTACTTGACGAGCAGTACTTC. Translation: CASKASAGVLDEQYF.

The chain has TRBV18 and TRBJ2-2; TRBD1 aligns across 7 bases. Trimming at V came to 3 bases and at J to 2 bases, leaving 12 bases not matched to a gene. The CDR3 is made up of 18 amino acids. CDR1 KGHSH and CDR2 LQKENI come from the germline V gene. The CDR3 coding sequence is TGTGCCAGCTCACCGAACGCCCGACAGGGAAATAACACCGGGGAGCTGTTTTTT. Amino acids: CASSPNARQGNNTGELFF.

V usage is TRBV27 and J usage is TRBJ2-1; TRBD1 might be the D (6 bases). From germline, CDR1 is MNHEY and CDR2 SMNVEV (reference sequence). V was clipped by 6 bases and J by 7 bases, with 16 bases between them. The CDR3 loop spans 14 amino acids. The CDR3 sequence: CASSTRGPGNEQFF. The CDR3 bases are TGTGCCAGCAGCACCAGGGGACCAGGGAATGAGCAGTTCTTC.

In regard to this clone: This specimen includes other DNA sequences encoding the same CDR3. The chain uses TRBV6-1 and TRBJ2-7; no firm D call. V lost 0 bases and J lost 5, with 5 bases in between. Germline values: CDR1 MNHNS, CDR2 SASEGT. This CDR3 has 12 residues. The CDR3 region has the DNA TGTGCCAGCAGTGAAGCTCGGGACGAGCAGTACTTC. This sequence encodes CASSEARDEQYF.

The chain links TRBV10-2 to TRBJ1-1; TRBD1 agrees at 10 bases. V trimming: 6 bases; J trimming: 1 base; junction bases outside the gene matches: 14. The CDR3 is made up of 18 amino acids. The germline gives CDR1 WSHSY, CDR2 SAAADI. CDR3 DNA sequence: TGCGCCAGCAGGAGAGGCCGGGACAGGGGACATCAGAACACTGAAGCTTTCTTT. Its translation: CASRRGRDRGHQNTEAFF.

The chain combines TRBV2 with TRBJ2-7, with a tentative D call TRBD2 (6 bases). Germline CDR1 SNHLY, CDR2 FYNNEI. The V end lost 6 bases, the J end lost 0 bases, and 12 bases lay between the germline ends. The CDR3 runs 14 residues. CDR3 DNA: TGTGCCAGCAGCGACCCGGACTACTCCTACGAGCAGTACTTC. Its translation is CASSDPDYSYEQYF. The whole variable domain, filled in from reference TRBV2 and TRBJ2-7, reads EPEVTQTPSHQVTQMGQEVILRCVPISNHLYFYWYRQILGQKVEFLVSFYNNEISEKSEIFDDQFSVERPDGSNFTLKIRSTKLEDSAMYFCASSDPDYSYEQYFGPGTRLTVT.

V is TRBV27 and J is TRBJ1-2; D uncertain. The V gene's germline CDR1 is MNHEY and CDR2 SMNVEV (reference sequence). CDR3 size: 17 residues. V lost 7 bases and J 4 bases, leaving 25 bases between the germline ends. The CDR3 is CASKKNGLARDTYGYTF. As DNA, the CDR3 is TGTGCCAGCAAAAAAAACGGCCTCGCTCGGGATACCTATGGCTACACCTTC.

This clone has a handful of counts. J is TRBJ1-1 and V is TRBV6-1, with 8 bases fitting TRBD1. CDR3 length: 15 amino acids. The germline V gene has CDR1 MNHNS and CDR2 SASEGT. After removal of 8 bases from V and 8 bases from J, the junction contained 16 bases not matched to a gene. CDR3 protein: CASQRVQGVNVEAFF. DNA for the CDR3: TGTGCCAGCCAACGTGTACAGGGGGTGAATGTGGAAGCTTTCTTT.

This clone has a single count. The chain has TRBV10-3 and TRBJ2-2; D gene uncertain. Germline V lookup: CDR1 ENHRY, CDR2 SYGVKD. V was trimmed by 10 bases and J by 6 bases, leaving 9 bases between them. The CDR3 has 11 amino acids. CDR3 region: CANGVPGELFF. The CDR3 DNA is TGTGCCAACGGAGTTCCCGGGGAGCTGTTTTTT.

The CDR3 is CASSARTGTEETQYF. CDR3 bases: TGTGCCAGCAGCGCCCGTACCGGGACAGAAGAGACCCAGTACTTC. V gene TRBV7-9 combines with J gene TRBJ2-5; 7 bases are shared with TRBD1. The CDR3 has 15 residues. After removal of 5 bases from V and 3 bases from J, the junction contained 9 bases not matched to a gene. Germline values: CDR1 SEHNR, CDR2 FQNEAQ (reference sequence).

The genes are TRBV9 and TRBJ2-7; 9 bases align to TRBD1. The ends lost 4 bases at V and 6 bases at J; junction bases unmatched: 8. CDR3 size: 14 residues. Per the germline V gene, CDR1 is SGDLS and CDR2 is YYNGEE. In DNA, the CDR3 is TGTGCCAGCAGCCTTACGACAGGGGGGATCGAGCAGTACTTC. Protein sequence: CASSLTTGGIEQYF.

Here the CDR3 reads CASLSGLANTGELFF. As DNA, the CDR3 is TGTGCCAGCCTGTCGGGACTAGCGAACACCGGGGAGCTGTTTTTT. This chain connects TRBV2 to TRBJ2-2; 8 bases map to TRBD2. The CDR3 is made up of 15 amino acids. Germline lookup yields CDR1 SNHLY and CDR2 FYNNEI. V shed 8 bases and J 0 bases; nucleotides not matched to a gene: 5.

CDR3 nucleotide sequence: TGCGCCAGCAGTGAGCGGGGGGGCACTGAAGCTTTCTTT. Amino acids: CASSERGGTEAFF. This chain links TRBV10-1 with TRBJ1-1; possibly TRBD1 for D (5 bases). Trimming left V 2 bases short and J 4 bases short, with 8 bases between. The germline gives CDR1 WNHNN, CDR2 SYGVQD (reference sequence). The CDR3 sequence is 13 residues long.

V gene TRBV6-6 combines with J gene TRBJ1-1; D gene unclear. The V end was cut by 0 bases, the J end by 7 bases, with 9 bases between. Germline assignment: CDR1 MNHNY and CDR2 SVGAGI (reference sequence). This CDR3 is 13 amino acids long. The CDR3 loop is CASSYSPGSEAFF. In DNA form, the CDR3 reads TGTGCCAGCAGTTACTCTCCGGGGAGTGAAGCTTTCTTT.

This chain joins TRBV27 and TRBJ2-2; D not resolved. Germline V CDR1 and CDR2: MNHEY, SMNVEV (reference sequence). Trimming shortened V by 8 bases and J by 7 bases, and 8 bases separated the two germline ends. The CDR3 extends over 11 amino acids. CDR3 sequence: CASAIGGELFF. For the CDR3, the DNA is TGTGCCAGCGCAATCGGCGGGGAGCTGTTTTTT.

The genes are TRBV28 and TRBJ1-4; TRBD1 is a possible D gene (5 bases). V was pared by 8 bases and J by 10 bases, with 17 bases between. The CDR3 totals 13 residues. Looked up from germline, CDR1 is MDHEN and CDR2 is SYDVKM. As DNA, the CDR3 is TGTGCCAGCTGGGGCAGGGTTTTTCGAAAACTGTTTTTT. This sequence encodes CASWGRVFRKLFF.